This TCR beta chain derives from a study of shared clonotypes between healthy human individuals. General study points: Generally, naive subsets came out with larger estimated richness than memory subsets.

V gave up 0 bases and J gave up 2 bases, with 7 bases separating them. Germline-derived CDR1 and CDR2 are MGHRA and YSYEKL. The CDR3 contains 14 residues. This was a deep-level run. Libraries were prepared by immunoSEQ multiplex PCR; TCRdb keeps only in-frame clonotypes and omits some of them. The top ten hold more than 1.5% of the sample, which has almost 750,000 clones, over 55% seen once. A single count supports this clone. As yet, its antigen is unknown. All of the donors resided in Nashville, Tennessee, and each was a Caucasian adult. This chain connects TRBV4-1 to TRBJ2-5; no clear D. The sample taken for sequencing was memory CD4+ T cells sorted from blood. Subset noted: CD45RA-negative fraction. The clonotype originates from a woman aged 25 to 39 in good health. The CDR3 coding sequence is TGCGCCAGCAGCCAAGAATGGCAGCAAGAGACCCAGTACTTC. Residues: CASSQEWQQETQYF.